This T cell receptor (beta chain) comes out of a study of regulatory T cells in long-lasting Graves disease (dated by TCRdb to 2020 to 2022). Turning to the overall study: Persistent Graves' disease was defined as persistently positive TSH receptor autoantibodies together with antithyroid drug treatment for over 5 years. Peripheral blood TCR sequencing and RNA sequencing compared persistent Graves' disease patients with newly diagnosed Graves' disease patients. The study was registered as a clinical trial and conducted in China. A total of around 35 samples were covered by TCR sequencing, comprising some 13 persistent and around 20 newly diagnosed Graves' disease patients. Persistent Graves' disease patients in the clinical cohort had taken antithyroid drugs for 9 to 11 years on average.

Libraries were made using multiplex PCR. Sequencing took place on an Illumina HiSeq 4000. To build TCR beta libraries, CDR3 regions were amplified by Arm-PCR using iRepertoire HTBI primers. Gel purification was performed on PCR products prior to sequencing. The authors processed their data as follows. Across samples, roughly 60 TRBV and 15 or so TRBJ segments were identified and used for gene usage analysis of CDR3 amino acid clonotypes. Filtered high-quality paired reads were merged into contigs using COPE and FqMerger. Contigs were aligned with BLAST to IMGT TRBV, TRBD and TRBJ reference genes, and CDR3 was defined per IMGT. Highly expanded clones were defined as clonotypes with a frequency above 0.1%. Shannon entropy was used to measure repertoire diversity, and the Gini coefficient was used to measure V-J evenness. Clonotypes shared by more than one individual were considered public. In TCRdb, the public reads were trimmed at Q25 with fastp and aligned with MiXCR, with productive beta chains retained. Each entry merges the rows of one CDR3 protein and shows their most common DNA and genes. The V and J calls reflect TCRdb's pipeline rather than the authors' work. The table for this sample lists 450,000 or so distinct CDR3 sequences; about 20% of them were counted only once. The ten largest clones add up to around 12% of the sample.

Paper-wide results and their limitations: Peripheral blood alone was examined, since thyroid tissue, which constituted the primary lesion, could not be accessed. The authors noted that the small sample size was a limitation that may lower accuracy. Sequencing and analysis were restricted to the TCR beta chain. Patients with persistent disease shared more public clonotypes (around 2,500) than newly diagnosed patients did (around 930). Persistent Graves' disease patients showed lower TCR Shannon entropy and fewer highly expanded clones than newly diagnosed patients, suggesting clonal expansion. Preferential use of TRBV28, TRBJ1-2 and TRBJ2-5 was observed in persistent disease, whereas TRBV20-1 and TRBJ2-1 were favored in newly diagnosed disease.

Read against the paper, the sample's time point label means: persistent/refractory GD, antithyroid drugs over 5 years with positive TRAb. For both TCR sequencing and RNA sequencing, RNA was extracted from PBMCs using TRIzol. The diagnosis of Graves' disease followed American Thyroid Association guidelines. The patients came from an endocrinology department in Xi'an, China. Each patient gave roughly 8.4 milliliters of peripheral blood, collected in an EDTA anticoagulant tube. Ficoll Paque Plus density gradient separation was used to isolate PBMCs, and no additional T cell sorting was done. An Agilent 2100 Bioanalyzer and agarose gel were used to check RNA quality, while a NanoDrop 2000 measured RNA concentration. A distance of 11 bases separates the germline ends of V and J, which lose 8 bases and 0 bases respectively. Taken from the germline V gene, the CDR1 and CDR2 loops are MDHEN and SYDVKM. There are 14 amino acids in the CDR3, from cysteine to phenylalanine inclusive. CDR3 DNA is the only sequence kept; it has 42 bases, read in frame from the first base.

This clonotype showed up just a few times. Its antigen is currently not known. Per-base qualities were not stored, and no clone one base away is much larger. In this chain, TRBV28 is recombined with TRBJ1-5, and the D gene may be TRBD1, 5 bases matching. The sample was peripheral blood mononuclear cells (PBMCs), taken when the disease was refractory, from a patient treated with antithyroid drugs. This clonotype originated in a female donor with Graves disease. At the DNA level, the sequence is TGTGCCAGCGCACAGGATTTTAGCAATCAGCCCCAGCATTTT. The resulting protein is CASAQDFSNQPQHF.